This TCR beta chain comes out of a study of cytomegalovirus exposure and HLA in healthy donors. Study-level information: Most donors, 70% to 85% of over 300 genotyped, fell in the Caucasian-associated ancestry cluster. The study, taken as a whole, reports: The only immune exposure information that was available was CMV serostatus. Researchers left out some V segments, among them TRBV6-2 and TRBV6-3, as indistinguishable.

13 Jbeta primers and 60 Vbeta primers were used for the PCR. Clones were read by immunoSEQ multiplex PCR, and TCRdb kept only the in-frame ones, dropping some. The sample holds about 150,000 clones; 77% are singletons and the top ten take nearly 4%. Regarding this clone: Its specificity is unknown. In the same sample, other DNA sequences code for this CDR3.

The CDR3 sequence is 14 residues long. Germline loops: CDR1 SNHLY, CDR2 FYNNEI. V was clipped by 5 bases and J by 6 bases, with 13 bases between them. This chain uses TRBV2 with TRBJ2-2; a possible D gene is TRBD1 (6 bases). The material sequenced was PBMCs. The TCR sequence derives from a male donor in good health and CMV-seronegative. The CDR3 reads CASSQQGPPGELFF. DNA of the CDR3: TGTGCCAGCAGTCAACAGGGACCCCCCGGGGAGCTGTTTTTT.